The clone carrying this T cell receptor (beta chain) was seen a handful of times. Data came from immunoSEQ multiplex PCR; TCRdb stores just in-frame clones and leaves some out. Counted here are about 140,000 clones, 81% occurring once; the ten biggest clones make up over 8%. This sample is drawn from a study of blood T cell repertoires in COVID-19. This TCR was recovered from a human donor in a cohort sampled during active COVID-19. Sequencing input: peripheral blood.

In nucleotides, the CDR3 is TGTGCCAGTACTGGACAGTTGGGTTATGGCTACACCTTC. Protein: CASTGQLGYGYTF. The chain links TRBV19 to TRBJ1-2, with D possibly TRBD1 on 6 matching bases. Germline values: CDR1 LNHDA, CDR2 SQIVND (reference sequence). This CDR3 has 13 residues. Between the trimmed V and J ends, which lost 7 bases and 5 bases, there was a span of 14 bases.